Following are 20 T cell receptor beta chains from one sample sequenced in a study of technical replicates of blood from several donors. TCRdb's table, derived via immunoSEQ multiplex PCR, lists solely in-frame clones and lacks some. The table includes some 83,000 clones, approximately 92% detected once. The specimen was T cells isolated from PBMCs. The receptor source for this set is a human donor in good health.

The chain joins TRBV6-1 to TRBJ2-3, with 11 bases aligning to TRBD1. Germline trimming cut 5 bases from V and 5 bases from J; bases unmatched to any gene: 6. Germline CDR1 reads MNHNS; CDR2 reads SASEGT. CDR3 length equals 15 residues. The DNA of the CDR3 is TGTGCCAGCAGTCCCCGGACAGGGGGCCTAGATACGCAGTATTTT. Encoded protein: CASSPRTGGLDTQYF.

This chain connects TRBV29-1 to TRBJ2-3; 10 positions agree with TRBD2. Germline loops: CDR1 SQVTM, CDR2 ANQGSEA. Losses at the gene ends were 0 bases for V and 3 bases for J; bases not matched to a gene: 18. This CDR3 has 20 amino acids. DNA of the CDR3: TGCAGCGTTGAAGATAGGGCTAGCGGGGGCGAAGTCGTACTAACAGATACGCAGTATTTT. Its translation is CSVEDRASGGEVVLTDTQYF.

The J gene is TRBJ2-1, the V gene TRBV5-1; D is possibly TRBD1 (5 bases). V was cut by 0 bases and J by 4 bases, with 11 bases left in between. The CDR3 is 15 residues long. Germline assignment: CDR1 SGHRS and CDR2 YFSETQ. DNA of the CDR3: TGCGCCAGCAGCTTGGTGCAGGGCTTATACAATGAGCAGTTCTTC. Protein: CASSLVQGLYNEQFF.

V usage is TRBV11-1 and J usage is TRBJ2-5; D remains unclear. V lost 4 bases, J lost 4 bases, and 13 bases lay in between. The germline CDR1 and CDR2 sequences are SGHAT and FQDESV (reference sequence). This CDR3 contains 14 residues. CDR3 in DNA: TGTGCCAGCAGCTCCCCGATTAGCCGAGAGACCCAGTACTTC. Translating it yields CASSSPISRETQYF.

This chain joins TRBV28 and TRBJ1-2; TRBD1 matches at 9 bases. The CDR3 has 15 amino acids. Germline V gives CDR1 MDHEN, CDR2 SYDVKM. The J segment lost 7 bases and the V segment lost 5 bases, leaving 11 bases of the junction unmatched. The CDR3 spells CASSRRGTGSFGYTF. CDR3 bases: TGTGCCAGCAGTCGAAGAGGGACAGGGTCTTTTGGCTACACCTTC.

This clone was seen more than once but under ten times. The chain carries TRBV10-2 and TRBJ1-5; D is undetermined. CDR3 length: 12 amino acids. V lost 4 bases and J 4 bases, leaving 5 bases between the germline ends. Looked up from germline, CDR1 is WSHSY and CDR2 is SAAADI. The CDR3 region has the DNA TGCGCCAGCAGTGGGAGAAATCAGCCCCAGCATTTT. Encoded protein: CASSGRNQPQHF.

V and J are TRBV11-1 and TRBJ1-6; D not resolved. The V end was cut by 2 bases, the J end by 4 bases, with 18 bases between. This CDR3 contains 18 residues. The V gene's germline CDR1 is SGHAT and CDR2 FQDESV (reference sequence). The CDR3 spells CASSLSGITTAYNSPLHF. The CDR3 region has the DNA TGTGCCAGCAGCTTATCCGGGATCACAACGGCGTATAATTCACCCCTCCACTTT.

The chain carries TRBV19 and TRBJ1-4; no firm D call. CDR1 LNHDA and CDR2 SQIVND come from the germline V gene (reference sequence). The CDR3 length is 15 residues. Deletions cut 3 bases from V and 4 bases from J, with 12 bases between. CDR3 DNA: TGTGCCAGTAGTATCCTGGGAGATGGTAATGAAAAACTGTTTTTT. It is translated as CASSILGDGNEKLFF.

The V and J genes are TRBV30 and TRBJ1-2, with 9 bases fitting TRBD1. The CDR3 has 14 residues. CDR1 and CDR2 from the germline V gene are GTSNPN and SVGIG (reference sequence). V lost 2 bases and J lost 3; bases outside the gene matches: 4. The CDR3 is CAWSTTGGYYGYTF. The CDR3 nucleotides read TGTGCCTGGAGTACAACAGGGGGCTACTATGGCTACACCTTC.

This chain connects TRBV27 to TRBJ1-1; D possibly corresponds to TRBD1 (6 bases). V shed 3 bases and J shed 5 bases, with 10 bases lying between them. CDR3 size: 13 residues. Germline V CDR1 and CDR2: MNHEY, SMNVEV (reference sequence). CDR3 in DNA: TGTGCCAGCAGTTTTCAGGGGTGGACTGAAGCTTTCTTT. As protein: CASSFQGWTEAFF.

The J gene is TRBJ1-3, the V gene TRBV7-9; 7 nucleotides agree with TRBD1. V was clipped by 2 bases and J by 4 bases; unmatched bases: 5. This CDR3 comprises 15 residues. CDR1 is SEHNR and CDR2 is FQNEAQ in the germline V gene (reference sequence). In nucleotides, the CDR3 is TGTGCCAGCAGCTTATGGTCGACAGGGGGAAACACCATATATTTT. Protein: CASSLWSTGGNTIYF.

The chain carries TRBV7-2 and TRBJ2-2; 10 bases fit TRBD2. The trim removed 1 base at V and 0 bases at J, leaving 5 bases unmatched. CDR1 and CDR2 from the germline V gene are SGHTA and FQGNSA. The CDR3 totals 18 residues. This CDR3 reads CASSLVAGGVANTGELFF. CDR3 sequence (DNA): TGTGCCAGCAGCTTAGTAGCGGGAGGTGTTGCGAACACCGGGGAGCTGTTTTTT.

This rearrangement joins TRBV10-3 to TRBJ2-7, with D possibly TRBD1 on 5 matching bases. V lost 10 bases and J 1 base, leaving 17 bases between the germline ends. This CDR3 has 14 amino acids. Germline CDR1 ENHRY, CDR2 SYGVKD. CDR3 sequence: CASIRDIGSYEQYF. Written as DNA, the CDR3 is TGTGCCAGTATCAGGGATATCGGTTCCTACGAGCAGTACTTC.

Remarks on this clone: This same CDR3 is encoded by further DNA sequences in the sample. The V call is TRBV6-6, the J call TRBJ1-4, with TRBD1 identical over 9 bases. This CDR3 comprises 15 residues. Losses at the gene ends were 6 bases for V and 5 bases for J; bases not matched to a gene: 7. Germline V CDR1 and CDR2: MNHNY, SVGAGI (reference sequence). CDR3 DNA: TGTGCCAGCAGCTACCCCGGGACAGGGAATGAAAAACTGTTTTTT. This codes for CASSYPGTGNEKLFF.

Only one count was recorded for this clone. The J gene is TRBJ2-7, the V gene TRBV5-6; 9 nucleotides match TRBD1. V lost 4 bases to trimming and J lost 9 bases; unmatched junction nucleotides: 11. The CDR3 has 14 residues. Germline CDR1 SGHDT, CDR2 YYEEEE. The CDR3 sequence is CASSVPGQGTMQYF. CDR3 nucleotides: TGTGCCAGCAGCGTGCCGGGACAGGGAACGATGCAGTACTTC.

The rearrangement uses TRBV12-5 and TRBJ2-5, with TRBD2 as a possible D gene (6 bases). CDR1 LGHNT and CDR2 FRNRAP come from the germline V gene. This CDR3 spans 10 amino acids. CDR3 sequence: CASGGETQYF. CDR3 DNA sequence: TGTGCCTCTGGGGGGGAGACCCAGTACTTC.

CDR3 loop: CASSLVIFFGGNTEAFF. The CDR3 coding sequence is TGTGCCAGCAGCTTAGTTATATTTTTCGGTGGGAACACTGAAGCTTTCTTT. The chain is built from TRBV7-6 and TRBJ1-1; D is ambiguous. The CDR3 is 17 residues long. The V gene's germline CDR1 is SGHVS and CDR2 FNYEAQ. V was cut by 1 base and J by 1 base, with 16 bases left in between. The variable domain in full, with the rest retrieved from reference TRBV7-6 and TRBJ1-1, is GAGVSQSPRYKVTKRGQDVALRCDPISGHVSLYWYRQALGQGPEFLTYFNYEAQQDKSGLPNDRFSAERPEGSISTLTIQRTEQRDSAMYRCASSLVIFFGGNTEAFFGQGTRLTVV.

CDR3 sequence reads: CSDRTGERTEAFF. As DNA, the CDR3 is TGCAGCGACCGGACAGGGGAGCGCACTGAAGCTTTCTTT. This chain joins TRBV29-1 and TRBJ1-1; the match to TRBD1 covers 9 bases. V gave up 7 bases and J gave up 4 bases; unmatched junction bases: 7. The CDR3 is made up of 13 amino acids. CDR1 is SQVTM, CDR2 ANQGSEA, per germline. The full variable domain, in which reference TRBV29-1 and TRBJ1-1 provide the parts outside the CDR3, is SAVISQKPSRDICQRGTSLTIQCQVDSQVTMMFWYRQQPGQSLTLIATANQGSEATYESGFVIDKFPISRPNLTFSTLTVSNMSPEDSSIYLCSDRTGERTEAFFGQGTRLTVV.

This clone was seen only a few times. The J gene is TRBJ2-3, the V gene TRBV4-1, with 9 positions matching TRBD2. The V segment lost 1 base and the J segment 0 bases; nucleotides outside the gene matches: 8. The CDR3 length is 18 residues. Germline CDR1 is MGHRA and CDR2 is YSYEKL. The CDR3 reads CASSQALAGSTSTDTQYF. The CDR3 DNA follows: TGCGCCAGCAGCCAAGCCCTAGCGGGGTCAACTAGCACAGATACGCAGTATTTT.

CDR3: CASKVSPGLAFGNEQFF. CDR3 in DNA: TGTGCCAGCAAAGTCTCTCCGGGACTAGCGTTTGGAAATGAGCAGTTCTTC. The chain couples TRBV7-9 to TRBJ2-1; 10 bases line up with TRBD2. The CDR3 has 17 amino acids. V was pared by 7 bases and J by 7 bases, with 16 bases of the junction left unmatched. Germline V gives CDR1 SEHNR, CDR2 FQNEAQ (reference sequence).